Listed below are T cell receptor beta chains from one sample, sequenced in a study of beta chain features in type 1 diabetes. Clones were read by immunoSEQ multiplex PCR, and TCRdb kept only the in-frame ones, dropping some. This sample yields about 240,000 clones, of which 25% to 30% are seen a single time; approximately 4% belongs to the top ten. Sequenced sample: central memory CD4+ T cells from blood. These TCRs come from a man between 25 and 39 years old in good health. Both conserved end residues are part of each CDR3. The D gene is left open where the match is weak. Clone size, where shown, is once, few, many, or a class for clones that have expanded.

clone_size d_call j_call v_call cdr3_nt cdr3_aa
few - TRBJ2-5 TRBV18 TGTGCCAGCTCACCACCGGGGGTTGGGGCCCAGTACTTC CASSPPGVGAQYF
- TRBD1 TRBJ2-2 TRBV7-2 TGTGCCAGCAGCTCAACAGGGGCGAACACCGGGGAGCTGTTTTTT CASSSTGANTGELFF
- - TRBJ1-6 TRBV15 TGTGCCACCAGGAAGGGGTGGAATTCACCCCTCCACTTT CATRKGWNSPLHF
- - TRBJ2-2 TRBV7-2 TGTGCCAGCAGCTTAGAGAGCCTCTCCCAGGCCACCGGGGAGCTGTTTTTT CASSLESLSQATGELFF
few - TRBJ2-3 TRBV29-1 TGCAGCGTTACCCCGGACTCCACAGATACGCAGTATTTT CSVTPDSTDTQYF
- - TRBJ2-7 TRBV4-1 TGCGCCAGCTCCTCTATCACTAGCAGGGACTACGAGCAGTACTTC CASSSITSRDYEQYF
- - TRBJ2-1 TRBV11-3 TGTGCCAGCAGCATTACAGGGCCTGAGCAGTTCTTC CASSITGPEQFF
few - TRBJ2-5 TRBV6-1 TGTGCCAGCAGGCCCCAGTGGGGGCAAGAGACCCAGTACTTC CASRPQWGQETQYF
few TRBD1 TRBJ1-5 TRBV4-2 TGTGCCAGCAGCCAAGGGCAGGGGGGAGATCAGCCCCAGCATTTT CASSQGQGGDQPQHF
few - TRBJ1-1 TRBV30 TGTGCCTGGAGTGTACAGCAGGGAAGGGCGGCTGAAGCTTTCTTT CAWSVQQGRAAEAFF
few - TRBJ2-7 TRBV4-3 TGCGCCAGCAGCCGTCAAGACAGCTCCTACGAGCAGTACTTC CASSRQDSSYEQYF
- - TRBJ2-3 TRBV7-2 TGTGCCAGCAGCTTCCGGACTGGCACGGCAGATACGCAGTATTTT CASSFRTGTADTQYF
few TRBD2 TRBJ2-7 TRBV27 TGTGCCAGCAGTAAGACAGCGGGGATCTACGAGCAGTACTTC CASSKTAGIYEQYF
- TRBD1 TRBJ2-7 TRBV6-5 TGTGCCAGCAGTTACTCGGACAGGCCTCCCTACGAGCAGTACTTC CASSYSDRPPYEQYF
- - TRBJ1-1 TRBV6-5 TGTGCCAGCAGTTACTCGGGGGGACTCACTGAAGCTTTCTTT CASSYSGGLTEAFF
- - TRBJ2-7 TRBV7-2 TGTGCCAGCAGCTCTGGAAAGGGTGGGTACGAGCAGTACTTC CASSSGKGGYEQYF
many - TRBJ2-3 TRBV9 TGTGCCAGCAGCGTAGGCCGCGGGGCCAGCACAGATACGCAGTATTTT CASSVGRGASTDTQYF
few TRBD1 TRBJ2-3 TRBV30 TGTGCCTGGAGTGTAGGGGACAGACGAATCACAGATACGCAGTATTTT CAWSVGDRRITDTQYF
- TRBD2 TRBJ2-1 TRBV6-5 TGTGCCAGCTCCGGGACTAGAGGGACTGAGCAGTTCTTC CASSGTRGTEQFF
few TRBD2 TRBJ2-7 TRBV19 TGTGCCAGTAAAGAGCGGGACCTCGGAGAGCAGTACTTC CASKERDLGEQYF
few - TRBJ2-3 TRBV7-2 TGTGCCAGCAGCTTAGACGGGTTGGGTACGCAGTATTTT CASSLDGLGTQYF
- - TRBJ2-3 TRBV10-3 TGTGCCATCAGTCCTGTTCCTCCGGGACACGGCACAGATACGCAGTATTTT CAISPVPPGHGTDTQYF
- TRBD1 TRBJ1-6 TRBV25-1 TGTGCCAGCTCCTTTCAGGGGGCCCCTTCACCCCTCCACTTT CASSFQGAPSPLHF
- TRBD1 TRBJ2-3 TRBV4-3 TGCGCCAGCAGCCCCCGGGACAGGGGTGTAGATACGCAGTATTTT CASSPRDRGVDTQYF
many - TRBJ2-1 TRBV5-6 TGTGCCAGCAGCTGGATTTACAGGGTCGCCAAGGGGGAGCAGTTCTTC CASSWIYRVAKGEQFF
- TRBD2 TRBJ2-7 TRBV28 TGTGCCAGCACAGCGGGATCCTACGAGCAGTACTTC CASTAGSYEQYF
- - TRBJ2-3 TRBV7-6 TGTGCCAGCAGCTTAGGTTCTATTAAAGCAGGGGCAGATACGCAGTATTTT CASSLGSIKAGADTQYF
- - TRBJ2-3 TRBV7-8 TGTGCCAGCAGCCTGATCTCGTCAGCGGCCACAGATACGCAGTATTTT CASSLISSAATDTQYF
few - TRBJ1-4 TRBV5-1 TGCGCCAGCAGCTTTGGGGGATCTAATGAAAAACTGTTTTTT CASSFGGSNEKLFF
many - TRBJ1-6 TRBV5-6 TGTGCCAGCAGCTTGAGGAATTCACCCCTCCACTTT CASSLRNSPLHF
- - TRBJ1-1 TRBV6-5 TGTGCCAGCAGTTACTCGGCGGACGGTGAAGCTTTCTTT CASSYSADGEAFF
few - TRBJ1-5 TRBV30 TGTGCCTGGAGTGGGGTAGGAGATCAGCCCCAGCATTTT CAWSGVGDQPQHF
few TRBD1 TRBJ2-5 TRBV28 TGTGCCAGCAGTTTAGGCGGGACAGGGGGCGCGAAAGAGACCCAGTACTTC CASSLGGTGGAKETQYF
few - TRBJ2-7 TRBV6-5 TGTGCCAGCAGTTATAAGGGGGACCCTTCCTACGAGCAGTACTTC CASSYKGDPSYEQYF
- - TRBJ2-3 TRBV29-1 TGCAGCGTTGAGGTGGGGAGTACAGATACGCAGTATTTT CSVEVGSTDTQYF
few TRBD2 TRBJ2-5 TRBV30 TGTGCCTGGAGTACAACGGGAGGGGAGACCCAGTACTTC CAWSTTGGETQYF
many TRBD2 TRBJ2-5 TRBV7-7 TGTGCCAGCAGCCTGGGCCTAGCGGGGGACGAGACCCAGTACTTC CASSLGLAGDETQYF
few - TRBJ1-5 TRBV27 TGTGCCACCGCAGGGCCCGGACGGGATCAGCCCCAGCATTTT CATAGPGRDQPQHF
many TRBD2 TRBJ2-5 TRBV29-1 TGCAGCGTCCCTGAAACCCTAGCGGGACGGTATGGGACCCAGTACTTC CSVPETLAGRYGTQYF
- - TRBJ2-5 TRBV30 TGTGCCTGGAGTGTGGACGGGGGCGGCCAAGAGACCCAGTACTTC CAWSVDGGGQETQYF
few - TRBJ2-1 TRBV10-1 TGCGCCAGCAGTACGCGGGGAACCTACAATGAGCAGTTCTTC CASSTRGTYNEQFF
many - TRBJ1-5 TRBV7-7 TGTGCCAGCAGCCCCCACCGGGGGCAGGGCAATCAGCCCCAGCATTTT CASSPHRGQGNQPQHF
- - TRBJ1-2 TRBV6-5 TGTGCCAGCAGTTTCACACAGACGAGCTATGGCTACACCTTC CASSFTQTSYGYTF
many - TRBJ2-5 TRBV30 TGTGCTGTAGGGGGGCTTCACCAAGAGACCCAGTACTTC CAVGGLHQETQYF
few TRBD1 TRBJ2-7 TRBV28 TGTGCCAGCAGTTTAGGGCAGGGGGCGCGAGAGCAGTACTTC CASSLGQGAREQYF
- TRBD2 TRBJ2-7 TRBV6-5 TGTGCCAGCAGTTATTCACTAGCGGGCACCTACGAGCAGTACTTC CASSYSLAGTYEQYF
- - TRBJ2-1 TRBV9 TGTGCCAGCAGCTTTCGCGACAATGAGCAGTTCTTC CASSFRDNEQFF
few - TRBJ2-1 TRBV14 TGTGCCAGCGGAGGAGACTCCTACAATGAGCAGTTCTTC CASGGDSYNEQFF
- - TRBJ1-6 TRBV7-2 TGTGCCAGCAGCTTAGGCGGCCAGGGAATTTCACCCCTCCACTTT CASSLGGQGISPLHF
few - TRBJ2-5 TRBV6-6 TGTGCCAGCAGTGAGCCCCCCGGAGAGACCCAGTACTTC CASSEPPGETQYF
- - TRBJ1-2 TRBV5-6 TGTGCCAGCAGGGCGCCTTCTACTAACTATGGCTACACCTTC CASRAPSTNYGYTF
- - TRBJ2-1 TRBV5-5 TGTGCCAGCAGCTGGCCGGCTAGCCCCAATGAGCAGTTCTTC CASSWPASPNEQFF
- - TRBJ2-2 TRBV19 TGTGCCAGTACCCCTTACCCGAACACCGGGGAGCTGTTTTTT CASTPYPNTGELFF